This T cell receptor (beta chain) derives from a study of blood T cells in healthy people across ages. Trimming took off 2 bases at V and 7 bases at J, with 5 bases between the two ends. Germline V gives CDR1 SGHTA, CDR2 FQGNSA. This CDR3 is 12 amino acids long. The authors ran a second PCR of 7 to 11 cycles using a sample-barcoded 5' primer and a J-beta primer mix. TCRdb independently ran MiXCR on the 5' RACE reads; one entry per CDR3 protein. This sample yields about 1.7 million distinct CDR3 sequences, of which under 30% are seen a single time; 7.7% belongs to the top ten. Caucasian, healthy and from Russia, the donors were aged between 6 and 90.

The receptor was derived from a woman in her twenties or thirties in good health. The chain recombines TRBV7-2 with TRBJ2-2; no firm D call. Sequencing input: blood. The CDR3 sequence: CASSLSLGELFF. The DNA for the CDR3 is TGTGCCAGCAGCTTAAGTCTCGGGGAGCTGTTTTTT.